This TCR beta chain was captured in a study of identical twins (dated by TCRdb to the mid-2010s). Broadly, across the study: To test whether fetal clonotypes persist, the study used deep sequencing on TCR alpha and beta repertoires from monozygotic twins, unrelated adults of various ages, and cord blood. To rule out contamination, the twin experiments were replicated at different times with different library preparation protocols. Overall study outcomes, separate from this receptor: Compared with coincidental sharing between unrelated individuals, out-of-frame TCR alpha sequences shared between twins had an excess of sequences with low generation probability. Invariant T cells such as MAIT and iNKT could partly confound zero-insertion analyses, although diverse VJ usage argued against such confounding for most clonotypes. A weaker excess of twin sharing was found in beta out-of-frame sequences because the signal-to-noise ratio was lowered by fewer shared sequences. Recombination models systematically underestimated out-of-frame TCR alpha sharing in monozygotic twins but agreed with sharing between unrelated individuals. Abundant cord blood beta clonotypes carried fewer insertions; young adult naive repertoires showed a weaker similar trend, while memory repertoires showed none. Because the same donors could not be followed over many years, the conclusions depended on cross-sectional statistical analysis.

This clonotype was counted only a few times. Its antigen is still unknown. Base quality data are lacking; no much larger clone is found one base away. Based on the germline V gene, the CDR1 and CDR2 sequences are MGHRA and YSYEKL. The cysteine opens and the phenylalanine closes a CDR3 of 14 amino acids. Only the CDR3 DNA is retained, 42 bases long and in frame from the first base. V is clipped by 1 base and J by 0 bases, and the sequence between their germline boundaries is 6 bases long. Every donor in the study was a healthy Caucasian. The twin cohort consisted of three pairs of female monozygotic twins, all aged roughly 18 to 30 years. Positive isolation kits from Invitrogen were used to isolate the CD4+ and CD8+ T cell populations. The library was produced with 5' RACE. These reads were obtained on an Illumina HiSeq 2000. A universal primer binding site was introduced by template switching, and a unique molecular identifier was present in the final cDNA, enabling accurate counting of TCR cDNA molecules. First-strand cDNA for TCR alpha and beta chains was synthesized from specific primers in the conserved constant-segment region. To control for contamination, every cDNA library carried two barcodes: a SMART-Mk sample barcode plus Illumina barcodes. Two successive PCR steps introduced TruSeq adapter sequences along with Illumina sample barcodes. The TCR alpha and beta cDNA libraries were sequenced on the Illumina HiSeq platform using custom primers. As for the original processing: MiGEC processed the raw reads to extract unique molecular identifiers, while MiXCR was used to determine the CDR3 positions. Recombination models were inferred per individual with the repgenHMM and IGoR tools using an EM algorithm. Shared clonotypes were analyzed with the tcR package in R, and sharing was normalized by the product of cloneset sizes. Out-of-frame nonproductive sequences were analyzed to study raw recombination free of thymic and clonal selection effects. TCRdb handled the public reads itself, with Q25 trimming in fastp and clone calling in MiXCR, and kept productive beta chains. Entries are consolidated by CDR3 protein sequence, retaining the most common genes and DNA. TCRdb's processing, not the authors' own work, is the source of the V and J calls. The sample table shows 450,000 to 650,000 distinct CDR3 sequences, and about 16% are seen once. Roughly 0.42% of the sample rests with the top ten.

These data were also filed under a second study, of yellow fever vaccine responses in identical twins. Looking at the second paper: According to the authors, the vaccine-induced T cell response in identical twins seemed to be partly convergent and partly specific to each individual. In identical twins, the study followed T cell clones that responded to the vaccine with precision.

Source material: CD4+ T cells sorted from blood. This TCR derives from a woman younger than 30 in good health. The chain is encoded by TRBV4-1 joined to TRBJ1-2; no D gene call is confident. The CDR3: CASSQVRSNYGYTF. Here is the DNA: TGCGCCAGCAGCCAAGTTCGTTCTAACTATGGCTACACCTTC.